This T cell receptor beta chain was found in a study of T-cell memory formation after mild COVID-19. Study at large: Clusters were largely donor specific. Study conclusions and caveats: CD4+ contracting clones were found mainly in CM and EM, and CD8+ ones in EMRA. There was a balanced CD4/CD8 profile in clones contracting day 15 to 85, and later expanders leaned CD4+. Pre-infection memory harbored some responding clones, suggesting cross-reactive memory joined.

Trimming cost V 5 bases and J 1 base, with 11 bases left between them. The CDR3 contains 14 residues. Germline V CDR1 and CDR2: SGHAT, FQNNGV. About this clonotype itself: Its antigen is unidentified.

One entry per CDR3 protein, called by TCRdb with MiXCR from the 5' RACE reads. The sample has about 450,000 distinct CDR3 sequences, 20% to 30% seen once. Sample: PBMCs or a T cell subset sorted from them (not recorded which). V and J are TRBV11-2 and TRBJ2-5; maybe TRBD1 (5 bases). This sequence was found in an adult woman who had mild COVID-19 (a few samples of this study predate the infection). Cell type and time point are not known. The CDR3 DNA sequence: TGTGCCAGCAGCCTAAGACAGACCCAAGAGACCCAGTACTTC. This sequence encodes CASSLRQTQETQYF.